One sample yielded the 2 T cell receptor beta chains listed below, sequenced in a study of a mutant IDH1 vaccine in newly diagnosed glioma. Their recognized antigens are unknown. Time point denoted: week 35, safety follow-up. Each dose of the vaccine consisted of 300 ug of mutant IDH1 20-mer peptide, with topical imiquimod. TCRdb's table, derived via immunoSEQ multiplex PCR, lists solely in-frame clones and lacks some. In the table there are around 60,000 clones, roughly 80% of which are singletons. The input for sequencing was PBMCs, taken from a glioma patient whose treatment included an IDH1 peptide vaccine. The source of these receptors is a man aged 35 to 55 with glioma.

This CDR3 reads CASSPSGRRNTGELFF. CDR3 DNA: TGTGCCAGCTCACCGTCGGGACGGCGGAACACCGGGGAGCTGTTTTTT. The rearrangement links TRBV18 to TRBJ2-2, with D perhaps matching TRBD1 or TRBD2 (5 bases each). CDR1 KGHSH and CDR2 LQKENI come from the germline V gene. The V end was cut by 3 bases, the J end by 1 base, with 12 bases between. This CDR3 comprises 16 residues. The full variable domain, its missing parts supplied by reference TRBV18 and TRBJ2-2, is NAGVMQNPRHLVRRRGQEARLRCSPMKGHSHVYWYRQLPEEGLKFMVYLQKENIIDESGMPKERFSAEFPKEGPSILRIQQVVRGDSAAYFCASSPSGRRNTGELFFGEGSRLTVL.

V usage is TRBV7-2 and J usage is TRBJ1-6, with D possibly TRBD1 on 5 matching bases. This CDR3 is 14 amino acids long. Germline V gene lookup returns CDR1 SGHTA and CDR2 FQGNSA. Trimming pared 0 bases from V and 5 bases from J, leaving 5 bases between. The CDR3 protein is CASSLAGHNSPLHF. The CDR3 DNA follows: TGTGCCAGCAGCTTAGCGGGACATAATTCACCCCTCCACTTT.